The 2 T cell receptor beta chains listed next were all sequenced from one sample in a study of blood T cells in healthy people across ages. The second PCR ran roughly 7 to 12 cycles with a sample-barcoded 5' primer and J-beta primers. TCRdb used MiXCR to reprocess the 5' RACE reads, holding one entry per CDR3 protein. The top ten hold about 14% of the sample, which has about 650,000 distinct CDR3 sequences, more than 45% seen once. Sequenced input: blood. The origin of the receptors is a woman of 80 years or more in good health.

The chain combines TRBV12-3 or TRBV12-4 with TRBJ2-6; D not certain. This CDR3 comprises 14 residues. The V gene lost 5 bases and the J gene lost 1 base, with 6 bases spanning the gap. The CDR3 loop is CASSVKSGANVLTF. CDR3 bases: TGTGCCAGCAGTGTGAAATCTGGGGCCAACGTCCTGACTTTC.

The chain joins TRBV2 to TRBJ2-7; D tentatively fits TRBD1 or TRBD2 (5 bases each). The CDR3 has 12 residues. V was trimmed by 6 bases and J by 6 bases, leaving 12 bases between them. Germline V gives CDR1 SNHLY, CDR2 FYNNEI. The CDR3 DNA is TGTGCCAGCAGAGTCACCGGGACCGAGCAGTACTTC. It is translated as CASRVTGTEQYF.